These T cell receptor beta chains were read from a single sample in a study of early T cells in non-severe SARS-CoV-2 infection. MiXCR, run by TCRdb on the 5' RACE reads, gives a single entry per CDR3 protein. The repertoire has roughly 88,000 distinct CDR3 sequences, around 15% of them found once; the top ten carry under 8%. Sequences were obtained from whole blood. The origin of the receptors is an adult who was a healthcare worker with PCR-confirmed SARS-CoV-2 infection or an uninfected control (not recorded which). Both conserved end residues are part of each CDR3. The D gene is left open where the match is weak. Where a row states a size, it is once, few, many or the class of an expanded clone; other rows omit it.

d_call j_call v_call clone_size cdr3_aa cdr3_nt
NA TRBJ2-3 TRBV29-1 few CSVLWTALSDTQYF TGCAGCGTTCTATGGACGGCCTTGTCAGATACGCAGTATTTT
NA TRBJ1-3 TRBV30 many CAWSMRNTIYF TGTGCCTGGAGTATGAGGAACACCATATATTTT
TRBD2 TRBJ2-7 TRBV11-1 few CASSPGTSGGEQYF TGTGCCAGCAGCCCCGGGACTAGCGGGGGCGAGCAGTACTTC
NA TRBJ2-7 TRBV3-1 NA CASSQGVSLTYEQYF TGTGCCAGCAGCCAAGGAGTATCTCTAACCTACGAGCAGTACTTC
NA TRBJ2-3 TRBV3-1 few CASSRRGEGRADTQYF TGTGCCAGCAGCCGTCGCGGCGAGGGTAGGGCAGATACGCAGTATTTT
TRBD2 TRBJ2-1 TRBV27 NA CASSLIPGLAGSFNEQFF TGTGCCAGCAGTTTAATCCCCGGACTAGCGGGGTCATTCAATGAGCAGTTCTTC
NA TRBJ1-1 TRBV12-2 many CASRLAAGMDTEAFF TGTGCAAGTCGCTTAGCGGCGGGGATGGACACTGAAGCTTTCTTT
TRBD2 TRBJ2-7 TRBV20-1 NA CSASPLAEFYEQYF TGCAGTGCCAGCCCACTAGCGGAGTTCTACGAGCAGTACTTC
NA TRBJ2-1 TRBV12-3/TRBV12-4 NA CASCNLWSSYNEQFF TGTGCCAGCTGCAATCTCTGGAGCTCCTACAATGAGCAGTTCTTC
NA TRBJ2-6 TRBV7-2 few CASSLRRARSGANVLTF TGTGCCAGCAGCTTAAGACGGGCCCGGTCTGGGGCCAACGTCCTGACTTTC
NA TRBJ2-7 TRBV7-6 many CASSPNRAPEQYF TGTGCCAGCAGCCCCAACCGCGCACCAGAGCAGTACTTC
NA TRBJ1-1 TRBV19 NA CASSPRRVTLGTEAFF TGTGCCAGTAGTCCCCGACGGGTAACCCTGGGCACTGAAGCTTTCTTT
NA TRBJ2-2 TRBV29-1 NA CSVEQGRNTGELFF TGCAGCGTTGAACAGGGAAGGAACACCGGGGAGCTGTTTTTT
NA TRBJ1-5 TRBV4-2 many CASSLSNQPQHF TGTGCCAGCAGCCTTAGCAATCAGCCCCAGCATTTT
NA TRBJ1-2 TRBV6-1 few CASSESTRGVTYGYTF TGTGCCAGCAGTGAGTCCACGAGAGGGGTCACCTATGGCTACACCTTC
NA TRBJ1-1 TRBV7-9 many CAVGVNTEAFF TGTGCCGTCGGGGTGAACACTGAAGCTTTCTTT
NA TRBJ2-5 TRBV18 many CASSPRLADGTQYF TGTGCCAGCTCACCACGTCTGGCGGACGGGACCCAGTACTTC
NA TRBJ2-4 TRBV7-9 many CASSLDGGINIQYF TGTGCCAGCAGCTTGGATGGGGGTATAAACATTCAGTACTTC
NA TRBJ1-2 TRBV12-3/TRBV12-4 NA CASSRGYNYGYTF TGTGCCAGCAGCCGTGGGTATAACTATGGCTACACCTTC
NA TRBJ2-7 TRBV20-1 many CSARSIQGNEYEQYF TGCAGTGCTAGATCGATACAGGGCAATGAGTACGAGCAGTACTTC
TRBD2 TRBJ2-3 TRBV29-1 NA CSVEDRGLGITDTQYF TGCAGCGTTGAAGATCGGGGACTAGGGATCACAGATACGCAGTATTTT
NA TRBJ2-7 TRBV19 few CASSMARASYEQYF TGTGCCAGTAGTATGGCCAGGGCCTCCTACGAGCAGTACTTC
TRBD1 TRBJ1-4 TRBV7-9 few CASSFPPGQGKGKLFF TGTGCCAGCAGCTTTCCCCCGGGACAGGGGAAAGGAAAACTGTTTTTT
TRBD2 TRBJ2-3 TRBV7-2 few CASSPRLAGAYTDTQYF TGTGCCAGCAGCCCCCGACTAGCGGGGGCCTACACAGATACGCAGTATTTT